These 13 T cell receptor beta chains were sequenced from one sample in a study of blood T cell repertoires in COVID-19. Repertoires were generated with immunoSEQ multiplex PCR, while TCRdb's copy carries only in-frame clones and drops some. Of some 130,000 clones detected, about 77% appear once; the ten largest clones hold more than 15%. Sequenced: peripheral blood. Every receptor here comes from a man at least 80 years old with acute or convalescent COVID-19.

The chain recombines TRBV5-1 with TRBJ1-1, with TRBD1 identical over 7 bases. The ends lost 2 bases at V and 1 base at J; junction bases unmatched: 5. Germline V lookup: CDR1 SGHRS, CDR2 YFSETQ. The CDR3 spans 15 residues. CDR3 loop: CASSFKDRWNTEAFF. DNA for the CDR3: TGCGCCAGCAGCTTCAAGGACAGGTGGAACACTGAAGCTTTCTTT.

The chain couples TRBV18 to TRBJ2-1; 7 bases agree with TRBD2. Germline assignment: CDR1 KGHSH and CDR2 LQKENI. V lost 0 bases to trimming and J lost 15 bases; unmatched junction nucleotides: 11. The CDR3 is made up of 14 amino acids. The CDR3 spells CASSPPVLATLRFF. In nucleotides, the CDR3 is TGTGCCAGCTCACCACCCGTACTAGCGACTCTTAGGTTCTTC.

The chain carries TRBV10-3 and TRBJ1-1, with TRBD1 matching over 8 bases. V shed 7 bases and J 6 bases; nucleotides not matched to a gene: 16. The germline V gene encodes CDR1 ENHRY and CDR2 SYGVKD. The CDR3 totals 16 residues. The CDR3 protein is CAITPGQGHGFAEAFF. CDR3 in DNA: TGTGCCATCACCCCCGGACAGGGACATGGATTCGCTGAAGCTTTCTTT.

This clone was found once. The chain employs TRBV19 and TRBJ2-3, with D possibly matching TRBD2 (6 bases). This CDR3 has 13 amino acids. V lost 4 bases and J lost 9, with 14 bases in between. Germline assignment: CDR1 LNHDA and CDR2 SQIVND (reference sequence). DNA for the CDR3: TGTGCCAGTAGTACCTCCGTGGAGGGCACGCAGTATTTT. Encoded protein: CASSTSVEGTQYF.

The V call is TRBV18, the J call TRBJ2-3; D is ambiguous. V dropped 3 bases and J dropped 6 bases, with 10 bases sitting between them. The CDR3 covers 13 residues. The germline gives CDR1 KGHSH, CDR2 LQKENI. The CDR3: CASSPRLRDTQYF. CDR3 sequence (DNA): TGTGCCAGCTCACCGAGGTTACGGGATACGCAGTATTTT.

J is TRBJ2-5 and V is TRBV5-1; 10 positions agree with TRBD2. The V segment lost 0 bases and the J segment 6 bases; nucleotides outside the gene matches: 5. Germline V gene lookup returns CDR1 SGHRS and CDR2 YFSETQ. There are 15 residues in the CDR3. The CDR3 bases are TGCGCCAGCAGCTTGGGTCCTAGCGGGGGCCAGACCCAGTACTTC. Translation gives CASSLGPSGGQTQYF.

This rearrangement joins TRBV5-1 to TRBJ2-4; possible D gene TRBD2, 5 bases. The V gene's germline CDR1 is SGHRS and CDR2 YFSETQ. The CDR3 contains 16 residues. Deletions cut 0 bases from V and 0 bases from J, with 10 bases between. The DNA of the CDR3 is TGCGCCAGCAGCTTGGCCGTCGGGATAGCCAAAAACATTCAGTACTTC. It is translated as CASSLAVGIAKNIQYF.

This clone appeared once. The chain uses TRBV19 and TRBJ2-5, with D possibly matching TRBD1 (5 bases). Germline CDR1 LNHDA, CDR2 SQIVND (reference sequence). The CDR3 runs to 17 residues. The ends were cut back, 9 bases at V and 3 bases at J, with 26 bases in the middle. CDR3 nucleotide sequence: TGTGCCAGGAGACCATTCCTTCAGCAGGGCCACGAAGAGACCCAGTACTTC. It yields the protein CARRPFLQQGHEETQYF.

The rearrangement joins TRBV5-4 to TRBJ1-1; 10 bases are shared with TRBD1. Unmatched junction bases numbered 7, after V lost 7 bases and J lost 4 bases. The CDR3 has 14 amino acids. Germline V lookup: CDR1 SGHNT, CDR2 YYREEE (reference sequence). The CDR3 DNA sequence: TGTGCCAGCTGTAGACAGGGGGCCTCCACTGAAGCTTTCTTT. This encodes CASCRQGASTEAFF.

J is TRBJ1-1 and V is TRBV27; TRBD1 matches at 8 bases. Germline values: CDR1 MNHEY, CDR2 SMNVEV (reference sequence). J gave up 1 base and V 6 bases, and 7 bases lay outside the gene matches. The length of the CDR3 is 15 residues. CDR3 DNA sequence: TGTGCCAGCAGGATCCAGGGGGCGAGGAACACTGAAGCTTTCTTT. It codes for CASRIQGARNTEAFF.

The chain recombines TRBV19 with TRBJ2-7; 9 bases map to TRBD2. From germline, CDR1 is LNHDA and CDR2 SQIVND (reference sequence). The CDR3 loop spans 17 amino acids. Trimming removed 5 bases from V and 0 bases from J; junction bases left unmatched: 11. The CDR3 sequence: CASSARGLAVSSYEQYF. Here the CDR3 DNA reads TGTGCCAGTAGTGCGAGGGGACTAGCTGTATCCTCCTACGAGCAGTACTTC.

The chain uses TRBV7-8 and TRBJ1-5; TRBD1 matches 10 bases. With V trimmed by 4 bases and J by 6 bases, 6 bases remained unmatched. The CDR3 is 15 amino acids. From germline, CDR1 is SGHVS and CDR2 FQNEAQ. The CDR3 region is CASSSSDRGSQPQHF. As DNA, the CDR3 is TGTGCCAGCAGCTCGTCGGACAGGGGGAGTCAGCCCCAGCATTTT.

V is TRBV18 and J is TRBJ1-3; weak D call: TRBD1 (5 bases). This CDR3 spans 16 amino acids. CDR1 is KGHSH and CDR2 is LQKENI in the germline V gene. Trimming took 5 bases from V and 1 from J, leaving 15 bases between them. The CDR3 DNA follows: TGTGCCAGCTCAAGCGGGACGCCTTATTCTGGAAACACCATATATTTT. It encodes CASSSGTPYSGNTIYF.